The clone carrying this TCR beta chain was detected only a few times. What it binds is unknown. The sample originates from a study of cytomegalovirus exposure and HLA in healthy donors. General study findings and limits: Immune exposure was documented only through CMV serostatus.

Use of 60 Vbeta and 13 Jbeta primers characterized the PCR. Here immunoSEQ multiplex PCR was the method, and the copy in TCRdb shows in-frame clones only, minus some. Here the sample spans around 130,000 clones, over 60% being singletons. V lost 4 bases, J lost 3 bases, and 7 bases stayed unmatched. CDR3 length equals 15 residues. Looked up from germline, CDR1 is SQVTM and CDR2 is ANQGSEA. The origin of this receptor is a human donor in good health. The sample comprised PBMCs. The chain is built from TRBV29-1 and TRBJ2-7; 12 bases fit TRBD1. CDR3 in DNA: TGCAGCGTTGCCCCCGGGACAGGGGGCATCTACGAGCAGTACTTC. Its translation: CSVAPGTGGIYEQYF.